Listed below are T cell receptor beta chains from one sample, sequenced in a study of T-cell reconstitution after alpha-beta-depleted transplantation in children. TCRdb reanalysed the PCR reads using MiXCR and keeps one entry per CDR3 protein. The profile covers approximately 340,000 distinct CDR3 sequences, with 10% appearing a single time and 2% to 2.5% taken by the ten largest. The sequencing here drew on PBMCs from the stem cell graft donor, taken from the stem cell graft. The receptor set was obtained from a human donor who donated a stem cell graft to a child with acute lymphoblastic leukemia. CDR3s include the opening cysteine and the closing phenylalanine or tryptophan. The D gene is left open where the match is weak. Rows give clone size only sometimes, using once, few, many, or a class for an expanded clone.

clone_size: few; j_call: TRBJ2-2; d_call: -; v_call: TRBV29-1; cdr3_length: 13; cdr3_nt: TGCAGCGTTGACCTGGCGAACACCGGGGAGCTGTTTTTT; cdr3_aa: CSVDLANTGELFF
clone_size: few; j_call: TRBJ2-4; d_call: -; v_call: TRBV12-3/TRBV12-4; cdr3_length: 13; cdr3_nt: TGTGCCAGTTTTCAGGGGCGAGGGGACATTCAGTACTTC; cdr3_aa: CASFQGRGDIQYF
clone_size: few; j_call: TRBJ2-7; d_call: TRBD1; v_call: TRBV30; cdr3_length: 13; cdr3_nt: TGTGCCTGGAACAGGGGGCTGGCCTACGAGCAGTACTTC; cdr3_aa: CAWNRGLAYEQYF
clone_size: -; j_call: TRBJ2-7; d_call: -; v_call: TRBV7-9; cdr3_length: 13; cdr3_nt: TGTGCCAGCAGCTTCCCAGGGCTCTACGAGCAGTACTTC; cdr3_aa: CASSFPGLYEQYF
clone_size: few; j_call: TRBJ1-5; d_call: TRBD1; v_call: TRBV29-1; cdr3_length: 14; cdr3_nt: TGCAGCGCTCCGGGACAGGGACTTAATCAGCCCCAGCATTTT; cdr3_aa: CSAPGQGLNQPQHF
clone_size: many; j_call: TRBJ2-7; d_call: TRBD2; v_call: TRBV20-1; cdr3_length: 18; cdr3_nt: TGCAGTGCTAGAGGTCCCCTCGGACTAGCGGGTACCTCCTACGAGCAGTACTTC; cdr3_aa: CSARGPLGLAGTSYEQYF
clone_size: few; j_call: TRBJ2-5; d_call: TRBD1; v_call: TRBV5-1; cdr3_length: 14; cdr3_nt: TGCGCCAGCAGCTCCACAGGGGGAGTAGAGACCCAGTACTTC; cdr3_aa: CASSSTGGVETQYF
clone_size: few; j_call: TRBJ2-1; d_call: -; v_call: TRBV12-3/TRBV12-4; cdr3_length: 17; cdr3_nt: TGTGCCAGCAGCTCCCGACCCGAGGCACCAAAAAACAATGAGCAGTTCTTC; cdr3_aa: CASSSRPEAPKNNEQFF
clone_size: -; j_call: TRBJ2-2; d_call: TRBD2; v_call: TRBV10-1; cdr3_length: 14; cdr3_nt: TGCGCCAGCAGTGATGCGGGAGTGACCGGGGAGCTGTTTTTT; cdr3_aa: CASSDAGVTGELFF
clone_size: -; j_call: TRBJ2-1; d_call: -; v_call: TRBV28; cdr3_length: 16; cdr3_nt: TGTGCCAGCAGTGCCACGGACTGGAGCTCCTACAATGAGCAGTTCTTC; cdr3_aa: CASSATDWSSYNEQFF
clone_size: few; j_call: TRBJ1-2; d_call: TRBD1; v_call: TRBV29-1; cdr3_length: 13; cdr3_nt: TGCAGCGTGCGACAGGGGGGAGACTATGGCTACACCTTC; cdr3_aa: CSVRQGGDYGYTF
clone_size: few; j_call: TRBJ1-1; d_call: TRBD1; v_call: TRBV6-2/TRBV6-3; cdr3_length: 13; cdr3_nt: TGTGCCAGCGCCGGGACAGGGAAAAATGAAGCTTTCTTT; cdr3_aa: CASAGTGKNEAFF
clone_size: many; j_call: TRBJ2-7; d_call: TRBD1; v_call: TRBV6-5; cdr3_length: 14; cdr3_nt: TGTGCCAGCAGTTACTTCCAGGGGGCGCAGGAGCAGTACTTC; cdr3_aa: CASSYFQGAQEQYF
clone_size: many; j_call: TRBJ1-1; d_call: -; v_call: TRBV9; cdr3_length: 14; cdr3_nt: TGTGCCAGCAGTCGTAGGGGAACCGGCGCTGAAGCTTTCTTT; cdr3_aa: CASSRRGTGAEAFF
clone_size: -; j_call: TRBJ2-3; d_call: TRBD2; v_call: TRBV20-1; cdr3_length: 15; cdr3_nt: TGCAGTGCTTCCCCGGGAGGGCCTGGCACAGATACGCAGTATTTT; cdr3_aa: CSASPGGPGTDTQYF
clone_size: -; j_call: TRBJ1-2; d_call: TRBD1; v_call: TRBV18; cdr3_length: 15; cdr3_nt: TGTGCCAGCTCACCTCCCAAGACAGGGCCTTATGGCTACACCTTC; cdr3_aa: CASSPPKTGPYGYTF
clone_size: -; j_call: TRBJ1-5; d_call: -; v_call: TRBV28; cdr3_length: 14; cdr3_nt: TGTGCCAGCATAGAGAGCTATAGCAATCAGCCCCAGCATTTT; cdr3_aa: CASIESYSNQPQHF
clone_size: many; j_call: TRBJ2-1; d_call: -; v_call: TRBV5-1; cdr3_length: 13; cdr3_nt: TGCGCCAGCAGCTCCGACCTAGGGAATGAGCAGTTCTTC; cdr3_aa: CASSSDLGNEQFF
clone_size: -; j_call: TRBJ2-7; d_call: TRBD2; v_call: TRBV6-1; cdr3_length: 15; cdr3_nt: TGTGCCAGCAGCAGGTCCCCGGGACTAGACTACGAGCAGTACTTC; cdr3_aa: CASSRSPGLDYEQYF
clone_size: -; j_call: TRBJ1-5; d_call: TRBD1; v_call: TRBV27; cdr3_length: 17; cdr3_nt: TGTGCCAGCAGCCCCAGACAGGGGCGGATGTTCGGTCAGCCCCAGCATTTT; cdr3_aa: CASSPRQGRMFGQPQHF
clone_size: -; j_call: TRBJ2-5; d_call: TRBD2; v_call: TRBV7-8; cdr3_length: 16; cdr3_nt: TGTGCCAGCAGCTCTTTGAGGACTAGCGGGAAAGAGACCCAGTACTTC; cdr3_aa: CASSSLRTSGKETQYF
clone_size: -; j_call: TRBJ2-7; d_call: -; v_call: TRBV27; cdr3_length: 15; cdr3_nt: TGTGCCAGCAGTTACCAAGGACCGGGCTTGAGCGAGCAGTACTTC; cdr3_aa: CASSYQGPGLSEQYF
clone_size: -; j_call: TRBJ1-2; d_call: -; v_call: TRBV3-1; cdr3_length: 17; cdr3_nt: TGTGCCAGCAGCCAAGATTGGGCAGCTTCAGCTAACTATGGCTACACCTTC; cdr3_aa: CASSQDWAASANYGYTF
clone_size: -; j_call: TRBJ2-1; d_call: TRBD1; v_call: TRBV20-1; cdr3_length: 15; cdr3_nt: TGCAGTGCCACTACGACAGGGAAACGCTTCAATGAGCAGTTCTTC; cdr3_aa: CSATTTGKRFNEQFF
clone_size: many; j_call: TRBJ2-2; d_call: TRBD2; v_call: TRBV3-1; cdr3_length: 17; cdr3_nt: TGTGCCAGCAGCCTTTACGAACTAGCGGGGGACACCGGGGAGCTGTTTTTT; cdr3_aa: CASSLYELAGDTGELFF
clone_size: few; j_call: TRBJ1-6; d_call: -; v_call: TRBV6-1; cdr3_length: 14; cdr3_nt: TGTGCCAGCAGTGAAGCAGCGGGGAATTCACCCCTCCACTTT; cdr3_aa: CASSEAAGNSPLHF
clone_size: many; j_call: TRBJ2-3; d_call: -; v_call: TRBV29-1; cdr3_length: 14; cdr3_nt: TGCAGCGCCCGGGCGGGGTCCGTCACAGATACGCAGTATTTT; cdr3_aa: CSARAGSVTDTQYF
clone_size: few; j_call: TRBJ1-1; d_call: -; v_call: TRBV14; cdr3_length: 14; cdr3_nt: TGTGCCAGCAGCCAGTGGGCAGGGCCTACTGAAGCTTTCTTT; cdr3_aa: CASSQWAGPTEAFF
clone_size: -; j_call: TRBJ2-1; d_call: -; v_call: TRBV12-3/TRBV12-4; cdr3_length: 16; cdr3_nt: TGTGCCAGCAGTCCCCCTAGCCGGAGGGGGGGAAATGAGCAGTTCTTC; cdr3_aa: CASSPPSRRGGNEQFF
clone_size: -; j_call: TRBJ1-1; d_call: -; v_call: TRBV29-1; cdr3_length: 12; cdr3_nt: TGCAGCGTTCCAGAGGGCTACACTGAAGCTTTCTTT; cdr3_aa: CSVPEGYTEAFF
clone_size: few; j_call: TRBJ2-5; d_call: TRBD2; v_call: TRBV5-1; cdr3_length: 14; cdr3_nt: TGCGCCAGCAGGTCAGCGGGAGGAGGAGAGACCCAGTACTTC; cdr3_aa: CASRSAGGGETQYF
clone_size: -; j_call: TRBJ2-3; d_call: -; v_call: TRBV20-1; cdr3_length: 15; cdr3_nt: TGCAGTGTTAAAAAGGATCGGAGGCGAACAGATACGCAGTATTTT; cdr3_aa: CSVKKDRRRTDTQYF
clone_size: -; j_call: TRBJ2-7; d_call: -; v_call: TRBV12-3/TRBV12-4; cdr3_length: 16; cdr3_nt: TGTGCCAGCAGTCCCCGTGGGACCGCCGTTCTATACGAGCAGTACTTC; cdr3_aa: CASSPRGTAVLYEQYF
clone_size: many; j_call: TRBJ2-7; d_call: TRBD1; v_call: TRBV7-2; cdr3_length: 14; cdr3_nt: TGTGCCAGCAGCTTCACAGGGGGTAATTACGAGCAGTACTTC; cdr3_aa: CASSFTGGNYEQYF
clone_size: few; j_call: TRBJ2-7; d_call: -; v_call: TRBV12-3/TRBV12-4; cdr3_length: 14; cdr3_nt: TGTGCCAGCAGTTTAACAGGGACGGAAGACGAGCAGTACTTC; cdr3_aa: CASSLTGTEDEQYF
clone_size: -; j_call: TRBJ2-7; d_call: -; v_call: TRBV7-2; cdr3_length: 10; cdr3_nt: TGTGCCAGCTTAGCCAATGGGCTCATCTTC; cdr3_aa: CASLANGLIF
clone_size: many; j_call: TRBJ2-7; d_call: TRBD1; v_call: TRBV27; cdr3_length: 14; cdr3_nt: TGTGCCAGCGGTAGGACAGGGGGGCTCCACGAGCAGTACTTC; cdr3_aa: CASGRTGGLHEQYF
clone_size: -; j_call: TRBJ1-4; d_call: TRBD1; v_call: TRBV7-8; cdr3_length: 16; cdr3_nt: TGTGCCAGCAGCTCGCTATCCGGGACAGGGGATGAAAAACTGTTTTTT; cdr3_aa: CASSSLSGTGDEKLFF
clone_size: few; j_call: TRBJ2-7; d_call: TRBD1; v_call: TRBV29-1; cdr3_length: 15; cdr3_nt: TGCAGCGTAGCCGGGACAGGGATGAGCTCCTACGAGCAGTACTTC; cdr3_aa: CSVAGTGMSSYEQYF
clone_size: many; j_call: TRBJ2-1; d_call: TRBD2; v_call: TRBV5-1; cdr3_length: 14; cdr3_nt: TGTGCCAGCAGCTTAAGCGGGAGCTACAATGAGCAGTTCTTC; cdr3_aa: CASSLSGSYNEQFF
clone_size: few; j_call: TRBJ2-7; d_call: -; v_call: TRBV14; cdr3_length: 13; cdr3_nt: TGTGCCAGCAGCCAAGATTCCCCTTACGAGCAGTACTTC; cdr3_aa: CASSQDSPYEQYF
clone_size: -; j_call: TRBJ2-5; d_call: TRBD1; v_call: TRBV7-2; cdr3_length: 15; cdr3_nt: TGTGCCAGCAGCCCGCCGGCAGGGGGTGGAGAGACCCAGTACTTC; cdr3_aa: CASSPPAGGGETQYF
clone_size: few; j_call: TRBJ2-5; d_call: TRBD2; v_call: TRBV29-1; cdr3_length: 12; cdr3_nt: TGCAGCGCCACGTCGGGGGGGGAGACCCAGTACTTC; cdr3_aa: CSATSGGETQYF
clone_size: -; j_call: TRBJ2-5; d_call: -; v_call: TRBV7-6; cdr3_length: 14; cdr3_nt: TGTGCCAGCAGCCCAAATACGGTTTACGAGACCCAGTACTTC; cdr3_aa: CASSPNTVYETQYF
clone_size: few; j_call: TRBJ2-1; d_call: TRBD2; v_call: TRBV18; cdr3_length: 13; cdr3_nt: TGTGCCAGCTCAGGACTAGGAGTCCATGAGCAGTTCTTC; cdr3_aa: CASSGLGVHEQFF
clone_size: -; j_call: TRBJ1-4; d_call: -; v_call: TRBV20-1; cdr3_length: 14; cdr3_nt: TGCAGTGCTACCAAGGGGGGCGTGGGTGAAAAACTGTTTTTT; cdr3_aa: CSATKGGVGEKLFF
clone_size: few; j_call: TRBJ2-5; d_call: -; v_call: TRBV5-6; cdr3_length: 14; cdr3_nt: TGTGCCAGCAGCTCCACCGGGACCGAAGAGACCCAGTACTTC; cdr3_aa: CASSSTGTEETQYF
clone_size: -; j_call: TRBJ1-1; d_call: -; v_call: TRBV12-3/TRBV12-4; cdr3_length: 15; cdr3_nt: TGTGCCAGCAGGGTAGGGGGGACTGTGAACACTGAAGCTTTCTTT; cdr3_aa: CASRVGGTVNTEAFF
clone_size: -; j_call: TRBJ1-1; d_call: TRBD1; v_call: TRBV5-6; cdr3_length: 19; cdr3_nt: TGTGCCAGCAGCTTGGCAGGGCCAAAACCGGGACAGAGGAACACTGAAGCTTTCTTT; cdr3_aa: CASSLAGPKPGQRNTEAFF
clone_size: few; j_call: TRBJ2-1; d_call: TRBD1; v_call: TRBV7-9; cdr3_length: 16; cdr3_nt: TGTGCCAGCAGCCGCAGCTCAGGGGGCGCTTACAATGAGCAGTTCTTC; cdr3_aa: CASSRSSGGAYNEQFF
clone_size: -; j_call: TRBJ2-7; d_call: -; v_call: TRBV7-9; cdr3_length: 14; cdr3_nt: TGTGCCAGCAGCTTAGTCCCCTCCGGAGACGAGCAGTACTTC; cdr3_aa: CASSLVPSGDEQYF
clone_size: -; j_call: TRBJ2-7; d_call: -; v_call: TRBV7-2; cdr3_length: 15; cdr3_nt: TGTGCCAGCAGCCCCCTTTTGGGCAGTTCCTACGAGCAGTACTTC; cdr3_aa: CASSPLLGSSYEQYF